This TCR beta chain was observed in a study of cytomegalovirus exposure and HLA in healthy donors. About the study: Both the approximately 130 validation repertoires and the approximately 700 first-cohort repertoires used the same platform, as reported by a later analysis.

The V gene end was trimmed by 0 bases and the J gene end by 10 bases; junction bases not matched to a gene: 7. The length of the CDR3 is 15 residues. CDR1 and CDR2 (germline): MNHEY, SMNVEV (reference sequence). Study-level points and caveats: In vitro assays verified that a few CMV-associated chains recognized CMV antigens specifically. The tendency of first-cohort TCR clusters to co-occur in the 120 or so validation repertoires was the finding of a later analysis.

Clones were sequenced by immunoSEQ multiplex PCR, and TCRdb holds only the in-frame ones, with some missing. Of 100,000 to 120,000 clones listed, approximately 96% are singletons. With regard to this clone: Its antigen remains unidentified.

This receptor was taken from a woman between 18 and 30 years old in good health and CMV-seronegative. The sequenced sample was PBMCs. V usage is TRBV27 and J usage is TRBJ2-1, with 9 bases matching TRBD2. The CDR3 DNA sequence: TGTGCCAGCAGTTTATCCCCGGGACTAGCACGCGAGCAGTTCTTC. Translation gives CASSLSPGLAREQFF.